This T cell receptor beta chain was found in a study of blood T cells in healthy people across ages. The length of the CDR3 is 14 residues. The ends were cut back, 1 base at V and 5 bases at J, with 11 bases in the middle. Germline CDR1 MNHNY, CDR2 SVGAGI (reference sequence). This clonotype was seen a handful of times. PCR was performed a second time for roughly 7 to 11 cycles using a sample-barcoded 5' primer and a J-beta primer mix. TCRdb recomputed calls from the 5' RACE reads with MiXCR, one row per CDR3 protein. The sample shows about 1,400,000 distinct CDR3 sequences, around two fifths of them seen only once.

The clonotype was recovered from a woman aged 18-35 years in good health. The specimen sequenced was blood. V is TRBV6-6 and J is TRBJ2-5; D ambiguous. CDR3 residues: CASSYWPDGETQYF. In DNA, the CDR3 is TGTGCCAGCAGTTACTGGCCAGATGGGGAGACCCAGTACTTC.